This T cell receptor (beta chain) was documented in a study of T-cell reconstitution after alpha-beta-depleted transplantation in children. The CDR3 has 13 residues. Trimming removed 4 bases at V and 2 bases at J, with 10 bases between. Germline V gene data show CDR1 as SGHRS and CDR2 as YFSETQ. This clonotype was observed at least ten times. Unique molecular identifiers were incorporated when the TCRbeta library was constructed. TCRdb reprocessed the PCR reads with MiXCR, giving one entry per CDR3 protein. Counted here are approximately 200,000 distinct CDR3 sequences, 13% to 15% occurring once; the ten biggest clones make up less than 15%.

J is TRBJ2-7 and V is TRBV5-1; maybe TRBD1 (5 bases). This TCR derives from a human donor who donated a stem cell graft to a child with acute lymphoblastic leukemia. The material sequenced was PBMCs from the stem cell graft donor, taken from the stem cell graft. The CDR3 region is CASSKTDTYEQYF. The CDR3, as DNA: TGCGCCAGCAGCAAGACAGATACCTACGAGCAGTACTTC.